This T cell receptor (beta chain) emerged from a study of T cells expressing NK-cell markers. Study-wide background: All TCR beta repertoires analysed originated from sorted CD3+CD56+NKG2C+, CD3+CD56+NKG2C- and CD3+CD56-NKG2C+ T cells. Of eight sequenced donors, seven were HCMV-seropositive and one HCMV-seronegative.

General study findings and limits: The CD3+CD56-NKG2C+ fraction of a handful of donors was likewise dominated by these clonotypes.

The CDR3 contains 18 residues. Germline CDR1 reads ENHRY; CDR2 reads SYGVKD. About this clonotype: As yet, its antigen is unknown.

5'RACE template switching with UMIs produced the TCR beta cDNA. Using the 5' RACE reads, TCRdb records one entry per CDR3 protein without DNA. This table holds 550,000 to 600,000 distinct CDR3 sequences. Sequencing was performed on blood T cells: a sorted CD56 or NKG2C T cell subset, CD4+ or CD8+ T cells, or bulk PBMC T cells (not recorded which). J is TRBJ2-2 and V is TRBV10-3; without DNA, the TCRdb call of TRBD2 cannot be checked. The clonotype was recovered from a man aged 18 to 29 in good health. This chain's CDR3 is CAISDPGGQNKANGELFF.